Only a few counts were recorded for the clone carrying this TCR beta chain. CDR3 length: 14 residues. The V gene's germline CDR1 is SGHRS and CDR2 YFSETQ. Trimming left V 1 base short and J 8 bases short, with 15 bases between. Original data processing: Estimation of nucleated cell counts was performed using reference gene primer amplification. Data came from immunoSEQ multiplex PCR; TCRdb stores just in-frame clones and leaves some out. D and trimming come from the DNA, and the V and J calls and clone size come from that table. The sample consists of some 100,000 clones, less than 90% of them appearing once. The entry originates in a study of blood T cell repertoires in COVID-19. The overall study: The United States, Italy and Spain provided the acute and convalescent COVID-19 samples. PBMCs, B-cell-depleted T cells, or T cells provided the cDNA or gDNA that made up the material.

V usage is TRBV5-1 and J usage is TRBJ1-2; tentative D call: TRBD1 (6 bases). The receptor was isolated from a woman aged 55-75 years with acute or convalescent COVID-19. Sequenced sample: peripheral blood. The CDR3 sequence is CASSLMFRGEGYTF. DNA for the CDR3: TGCGCCAGCAGCTTGATGTTCAGGGGTGAAGGCTACACCTTC.